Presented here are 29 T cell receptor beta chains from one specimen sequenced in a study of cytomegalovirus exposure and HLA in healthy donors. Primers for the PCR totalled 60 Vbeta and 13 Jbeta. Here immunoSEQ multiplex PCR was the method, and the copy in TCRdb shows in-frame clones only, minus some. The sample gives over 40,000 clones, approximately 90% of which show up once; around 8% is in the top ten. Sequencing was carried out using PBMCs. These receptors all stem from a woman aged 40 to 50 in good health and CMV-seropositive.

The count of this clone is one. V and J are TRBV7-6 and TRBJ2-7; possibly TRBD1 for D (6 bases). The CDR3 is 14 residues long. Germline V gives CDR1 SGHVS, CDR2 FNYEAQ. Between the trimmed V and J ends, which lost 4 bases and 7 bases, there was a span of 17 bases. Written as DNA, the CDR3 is TGTGCCAGCAGCTCCCGGGACAAATTTGGGGAGCAGTACTTC. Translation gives CASSSRDKFGEQYF.

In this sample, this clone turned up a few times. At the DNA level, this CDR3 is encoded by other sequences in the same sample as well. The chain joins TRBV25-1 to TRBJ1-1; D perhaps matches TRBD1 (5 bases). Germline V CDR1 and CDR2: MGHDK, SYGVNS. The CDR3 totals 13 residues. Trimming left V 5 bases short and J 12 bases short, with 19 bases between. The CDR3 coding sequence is TGTGCCAGCAGTCTACGGGGGACGAGCATTCCTTTCTTT. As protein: CASSLRGTSIPFF.

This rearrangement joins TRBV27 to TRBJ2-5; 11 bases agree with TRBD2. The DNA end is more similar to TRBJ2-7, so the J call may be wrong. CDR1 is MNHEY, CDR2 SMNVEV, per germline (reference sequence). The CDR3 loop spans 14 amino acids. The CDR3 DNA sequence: TGTGCCAGCAAAATAGCGGGAGGGTCCTACGAGCAGTACTTC. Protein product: CASKIAGGSYEQYF.

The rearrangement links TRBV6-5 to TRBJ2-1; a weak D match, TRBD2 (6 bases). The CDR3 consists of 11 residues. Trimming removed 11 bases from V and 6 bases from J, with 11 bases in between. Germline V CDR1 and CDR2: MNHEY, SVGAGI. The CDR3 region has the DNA TGTGCCTCCGGGGGATTCAATGAGCAGTTCTTC. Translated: CASGGFNEQFF.

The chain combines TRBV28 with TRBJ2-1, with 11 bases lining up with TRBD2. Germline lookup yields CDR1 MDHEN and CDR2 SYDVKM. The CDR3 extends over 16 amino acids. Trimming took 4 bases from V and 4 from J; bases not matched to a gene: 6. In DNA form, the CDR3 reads TGTGCCAGCAGTTACTTACGGACTAGCGGGTACAATGAGCAGTTCTTC. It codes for CASSYLRTSGYNEQFF.

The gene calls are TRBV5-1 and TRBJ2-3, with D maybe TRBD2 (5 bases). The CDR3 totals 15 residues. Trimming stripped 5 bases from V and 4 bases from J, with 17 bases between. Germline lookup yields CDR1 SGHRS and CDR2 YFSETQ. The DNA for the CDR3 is TGCGCCAGCAGGAGGGCCGGAAATCCCGCAGATACGCAGTATTTT. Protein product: CASRRAGNPADTQYF.

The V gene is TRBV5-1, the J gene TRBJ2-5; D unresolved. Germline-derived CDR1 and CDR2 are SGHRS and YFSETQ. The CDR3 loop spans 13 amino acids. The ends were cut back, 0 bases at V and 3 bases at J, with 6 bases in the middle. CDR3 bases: TGCGCCAGCAGCTTGGGGCACGAAGAGACCCAGTACTTC. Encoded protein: CASSLGHEETQYF.

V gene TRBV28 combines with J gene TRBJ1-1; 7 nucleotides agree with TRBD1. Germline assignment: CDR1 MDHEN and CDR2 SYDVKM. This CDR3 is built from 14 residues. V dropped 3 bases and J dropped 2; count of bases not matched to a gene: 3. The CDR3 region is CASSFGQANTEAFF. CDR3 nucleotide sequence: TGTGCCAGCAGTTTCGGACAGGCTAACACTGAAGCTTTCTTT.

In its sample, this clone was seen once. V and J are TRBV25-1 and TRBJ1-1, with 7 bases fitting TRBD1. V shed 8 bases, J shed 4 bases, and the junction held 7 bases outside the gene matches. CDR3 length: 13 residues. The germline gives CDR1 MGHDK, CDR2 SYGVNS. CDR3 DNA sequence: TGTGCCAGCGCGGCCCAGGGGGTCACTGAAGCTTTCTTT. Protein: CASAAQGVTEAFF.

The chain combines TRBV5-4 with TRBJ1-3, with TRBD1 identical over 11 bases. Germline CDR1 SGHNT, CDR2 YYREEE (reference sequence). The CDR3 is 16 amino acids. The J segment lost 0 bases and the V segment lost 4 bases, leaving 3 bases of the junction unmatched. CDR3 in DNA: TGTGCCAGCAGCCAAGGGACAGGGGGCTCTGGAAACACCATATATTTT. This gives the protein CASSQGTGGSGNTIYF.

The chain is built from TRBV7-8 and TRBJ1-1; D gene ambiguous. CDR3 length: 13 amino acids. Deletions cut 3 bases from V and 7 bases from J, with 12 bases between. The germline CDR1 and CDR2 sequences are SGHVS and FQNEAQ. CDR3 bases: TGTGCCAGCAGCTTGGGCTTCAGCCTTGAAGCTTTCTTT. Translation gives CASSLGFSLEAFF.

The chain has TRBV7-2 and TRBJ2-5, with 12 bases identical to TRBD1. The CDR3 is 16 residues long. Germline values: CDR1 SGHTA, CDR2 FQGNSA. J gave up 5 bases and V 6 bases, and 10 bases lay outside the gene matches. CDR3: CASRFPPGQGAETQYF. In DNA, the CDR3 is TGTGCCAGCAGATTTCCTCCGGGACAGGGGGCCGAGACCCAGTACTTC.

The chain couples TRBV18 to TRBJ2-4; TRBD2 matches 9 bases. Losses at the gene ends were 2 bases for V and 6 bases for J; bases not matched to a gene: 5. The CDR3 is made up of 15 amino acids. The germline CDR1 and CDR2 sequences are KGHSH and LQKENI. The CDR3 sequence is CASSPLTSGGNIQYF. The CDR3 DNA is TGTGCCAGCTCACCATTGACTAGCGGCGGAAACATTCAGTACTTC. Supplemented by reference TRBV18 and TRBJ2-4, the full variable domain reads NAGVMQNPRHLVRRRGQEARLRCSPMKGHSHVYWYRQLPEEGLKFMVYLQKENIIDESGMPKERFSAEFPKEGPSILRIQQVVRGDSAAYFCASSPLTSGGNIQYFGAGTRLSVL.

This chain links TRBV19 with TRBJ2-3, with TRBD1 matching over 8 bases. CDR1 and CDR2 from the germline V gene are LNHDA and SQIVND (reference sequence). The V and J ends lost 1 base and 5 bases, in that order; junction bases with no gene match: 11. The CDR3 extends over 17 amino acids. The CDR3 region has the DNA TGTGCCAGTAGTATAGGGCAGGGGGCCCTTGTAGAAGATACGCAGTATTTT. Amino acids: CASSIGQGALVEDTQYF. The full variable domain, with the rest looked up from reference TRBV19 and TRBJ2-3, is DGGITQSPKYLFRKEGQNVTLSCEQNLNHDAMYWYRQDPGQGLRLIYYSQIVNDFQKGDIAEGYSVSREKKESFPLTVTSAQKNPTAFYLCASSIGQGALVEDTQYFGPGTRLTVL.

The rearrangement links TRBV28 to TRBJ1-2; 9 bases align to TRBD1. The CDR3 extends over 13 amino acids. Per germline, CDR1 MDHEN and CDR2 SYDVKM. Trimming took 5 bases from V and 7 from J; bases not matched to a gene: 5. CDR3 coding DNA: TGTGCCAGCAGTGTCGGGACAGGGACTGGCTACACCTTC. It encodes CASSVGTGTGYTF.

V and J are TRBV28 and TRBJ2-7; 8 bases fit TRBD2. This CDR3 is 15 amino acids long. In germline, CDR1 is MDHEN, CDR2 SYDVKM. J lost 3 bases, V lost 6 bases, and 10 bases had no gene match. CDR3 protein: CASSLLGSGNYEQYF. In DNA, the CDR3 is TGTGCCAGCAGCCTACTGGGTAGCGGGAACTACGAGCAGTACTTC.

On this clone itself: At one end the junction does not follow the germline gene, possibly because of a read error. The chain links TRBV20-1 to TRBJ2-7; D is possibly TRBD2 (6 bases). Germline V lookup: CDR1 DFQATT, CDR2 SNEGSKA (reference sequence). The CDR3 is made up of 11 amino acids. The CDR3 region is CSALAARDSVF. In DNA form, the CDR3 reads TGCAGTGCTTTAGCGGCCCGGGACTCCGTCTTC.

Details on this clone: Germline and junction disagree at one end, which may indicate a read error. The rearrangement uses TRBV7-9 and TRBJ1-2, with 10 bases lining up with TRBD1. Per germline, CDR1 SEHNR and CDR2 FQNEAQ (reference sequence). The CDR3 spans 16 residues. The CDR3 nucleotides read TGTTCCAGCAACTTTGGAACGACAGGGGGCTTGGAAGGCTACACCTTC. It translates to CSSNFGTTGGLEGYTF. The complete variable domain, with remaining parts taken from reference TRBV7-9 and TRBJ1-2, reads DTGVSQNPRHKITKRGQNVTFRCDPISEHNRLYWYRQTLGQGPEFLTYFQNEAQLEKSRLLSDRFSAERPKGSFSTLEIQRTEQGDSAMYLCSSNFGTTGGLEGYTFGSGTRLTVV.

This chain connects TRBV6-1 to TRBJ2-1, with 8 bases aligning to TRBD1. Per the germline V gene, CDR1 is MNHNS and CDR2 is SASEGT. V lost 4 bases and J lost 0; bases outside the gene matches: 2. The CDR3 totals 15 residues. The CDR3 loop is CASSAGQGSYNEQFF. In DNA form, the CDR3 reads TGTGCCAGCAGTGCTGGACAGGGCTCCTACAATGAGCAGTTCTTC.

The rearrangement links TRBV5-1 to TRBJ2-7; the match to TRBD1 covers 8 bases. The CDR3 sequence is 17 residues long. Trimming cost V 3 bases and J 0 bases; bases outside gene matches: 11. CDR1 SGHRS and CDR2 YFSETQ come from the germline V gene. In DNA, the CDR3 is TGCGCCAGCAGCTCAATAGGACAGGGACGGAGCTCCTACGAGCAGTACTTC. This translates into CASSSIGQGRSSYEQYF.

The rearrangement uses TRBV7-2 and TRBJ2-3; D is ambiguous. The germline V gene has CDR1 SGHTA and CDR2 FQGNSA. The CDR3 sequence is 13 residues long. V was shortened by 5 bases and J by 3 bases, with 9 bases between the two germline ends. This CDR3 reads CASSSQATDTQYF. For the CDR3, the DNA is TGTGCCAGCAGCAGCCAGGCTACAGATACGCAGTATTTT.

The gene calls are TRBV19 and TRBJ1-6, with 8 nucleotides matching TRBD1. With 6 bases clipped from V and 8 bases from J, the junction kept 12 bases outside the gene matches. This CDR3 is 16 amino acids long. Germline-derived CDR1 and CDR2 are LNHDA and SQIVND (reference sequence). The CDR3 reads CASRVLGQGVDSPLHF. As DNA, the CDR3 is TGTGCCAGTAGAGTTCTCGGACAGGGAGTGGATTCACCCCTCCACTTT.

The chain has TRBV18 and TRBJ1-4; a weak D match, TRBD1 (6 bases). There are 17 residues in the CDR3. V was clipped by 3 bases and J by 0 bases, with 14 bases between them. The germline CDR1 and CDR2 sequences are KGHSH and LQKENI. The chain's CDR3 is CASSPRDKTATNEKLFF. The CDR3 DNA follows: TGTGCCAGCTCACCCCGGGACAAAACTGCAACTAATGAAAAACTGTTTTTT. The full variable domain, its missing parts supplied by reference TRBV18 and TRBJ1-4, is NAGVMQNPRHLVRRRGQEARLRCSPMKGHSHVYWYRQLPEEGLKFMVYLQKENIIDESGMPKERFSAEFPKEGPSILRIQQVVRGDSAAYFCASSPRDKTATNEKLFFGSGTQLSVL.

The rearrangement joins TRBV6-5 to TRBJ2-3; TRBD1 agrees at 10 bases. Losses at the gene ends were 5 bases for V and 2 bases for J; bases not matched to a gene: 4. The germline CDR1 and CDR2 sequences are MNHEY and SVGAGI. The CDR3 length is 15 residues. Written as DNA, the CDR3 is TGTGCCAGCAGTCCCGGGACAGGGGTCACAGATACGCAGTATTTT. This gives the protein CASSPGTGVTDTQYF.

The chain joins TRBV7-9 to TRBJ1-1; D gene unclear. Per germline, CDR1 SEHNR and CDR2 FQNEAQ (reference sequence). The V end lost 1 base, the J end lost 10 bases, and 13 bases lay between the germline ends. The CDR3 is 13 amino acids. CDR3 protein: CASSLGAPPLAFF. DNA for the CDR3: TGTGCCAGCAGCTTAGGGGCCCCGCCACTAGCTTTCTTT. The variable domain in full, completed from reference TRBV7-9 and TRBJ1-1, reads DTGVSQNPRHKITKRGQNVTFRCDPISEHNRLYWYRQTLGQGPEFLTYFQNEAQLEKSRLLSDRFSAERPKGSFSTLEIQRTEQGDSAMYLCASSLGAPPLAFFGQGTRLTVV.

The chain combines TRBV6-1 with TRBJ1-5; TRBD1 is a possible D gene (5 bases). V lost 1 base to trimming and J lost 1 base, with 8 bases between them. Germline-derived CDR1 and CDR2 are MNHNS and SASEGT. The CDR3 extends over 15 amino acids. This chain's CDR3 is CASSEVPGSNQPQHF. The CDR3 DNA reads TGTGCCAGCAGTGAAGTCCCAGGGAGCAATCAGCCCCAGCATTTT.

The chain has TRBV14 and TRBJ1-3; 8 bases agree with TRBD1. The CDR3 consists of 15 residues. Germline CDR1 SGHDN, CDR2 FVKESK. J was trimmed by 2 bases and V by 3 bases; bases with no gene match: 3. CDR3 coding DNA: TGTGCCAGCAGCCAGGTGACAGGGGCTGGAAACACCATATATTTT. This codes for CASSQVTGAGNTIYF.

The CDR3 DNA follows: TGTGCCAGCAGCGTAGTCTCCGGGGAGCTGTTTTTT. This sequence encodes CASSVVSGELFF. The chain carries TRBV9 and TRBJ2-2; D unclear. Germline assignment: CDR1 SGDLS and CDR2 YYNGEE. V shed 0 bases and J shed 6 bases, with 3 bases lying between them. The CDR3 runs to 12 residues.

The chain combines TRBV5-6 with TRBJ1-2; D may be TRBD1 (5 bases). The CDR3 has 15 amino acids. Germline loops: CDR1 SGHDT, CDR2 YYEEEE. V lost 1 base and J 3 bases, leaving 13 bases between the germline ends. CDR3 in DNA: TGTGCCAGCAGCTTGAGGGGTAGACGAGACTATGGCTACACCTTC. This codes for CASSLRGRRDYGYTF.